The 25 T cell receptor beta chains in this list originate from one sample, sequenced in a study of blood T cell repertoires in COVID-19. Profiled with immunoSEQ multiplex PCR; TCRdb holds only in-frame clones, not every one. The sample shows approximately 71,000 clones, around 80% of them seen only once. The specimen was peripheral blood. These receptors were obtained from a man in his sixties with active or convalescent COVID-19.

J is TRBJ2-2 and V is TRBV27; 11 bases are a match to TRBD2. V dropped 6 bases and J dropped 5; count of bases not matched to a gene: 5. This CDR3 is built from 15 residues. Germline CDR1 is MNHEY and CDR2 is SMNVEV (reference sequence). The CDR3 reads CASRILAGGTGELFF. The DNA for the CDR3 is TGTGCCAGCAGGATCCTAGCGGGGGGAACCGGGGAGCTGTTTTTT.

CDR3 loop: CASSLDSSGVADTQYF. CDR3 bases: TGTGCCAGCAGCTTAGATTCTAGCGGGGTGGCAGATACGCAGTATTTT. The V gene is TRBV7-8, the J gene TRBJ2-3; TRBD2 matches 9 bases. Germline-derived CDR1 and CDR2 are SGHVS and FQNEAQ. The CDR3 is 16 amino acids. J lost 4 bases, V lost 1 base, and 6 bases had no gene match.

A few counts support this clone. The J gene is TRBJ2-2, the V gene TRBV28; no definite D call. The germline V and J ends were trimmed by 3 bases and 5 bases, with 7 bases remaining between them. Germline V gene data show CDR1 as MDHEN and CDR2 as SYDVKM. The CDR3 runs 13 residues. The CDR3 nucleotides read TGTGCCAGCAGTTTCACCCGGACCGGGGAGCTGTTTTTT. This encodes CASSFTRTGELFF.

This rearrangement joins TRBV19 to TRBJ2-5; no definite D call. Deletions cut 4 bases from V and 1 base from J, with 16 bases between. The CDR3 loop spans 16 amino acids. Germline lookup yields CDR1 LNHDA and CDR2 SQIVND (reference sequence). The CDR3 protein is CASSTRHTAPQETQYF. As DNA, the CDR3 is TGTGCCAGTAGTACACGACACACTGCCCCCCAAGAGACCCAGTACTTC.

This rearrangement joins TRBV6-5 to TRBJ2-2, with D hard to call. V lost 2 bases and J lost 2, with 12 bases in between. The CDR3 extends over 16 amino acids. The germline V gene encodes CDR1 MNHEY and CDR2 SVGAGI. DNA of the CDR3: TGTGCCAGCAGTTACCGCATAACAGTAAACACCGGGGAGCTGTTTTTT. Its protein product is CASSYRITVNTGELFF.

In this sample, this clone turned up many times. The DNA of the CDR3 is TGTGCCAGCAGTTATCTCGGGGGGGGAGCCGACCAAGAGACCCAGTACTTC. Amino acids: CASSYLGGGADQETQYF. The chain carries TRBV6-2 or TRBV6-3 and TRBJ2-5; TRBD2 agrees at 8 bases. This CDR3 has 17 amino acids. J lost 0 bases, V lost 3 bases, and 9 bases had no gene match. In germline, CDR1 is MNHEY, CDR2 SVGEGT.

The chain carries TRBV9 and TRBJ2-7; tentatively, D is TRBD1 (5 bases). The CDR3 sequence is 14 residues long. V dropped 3 bases and J dropped 1 base, with 11 bases sitting between them. The germline V gene has CDR1 SGDLS and CDR2 YYNGEE. In DNA, the CDR3 is TGTGCCAGCAGCGCCCAGACAGCATCCTACGAGCAGTACTTC. It is translated as CASSAQTASYEQYF.

This clone was seen just once. The V call is TRBV18, the J call TRBJ2-5; 10 nucleotides match TRBD2. Per the germline V gene, CDR1 is KGHSH and CDR2 is LQKENI. This CDR3 contains 16 residues. V trimming: 0 bases; J trimming: 1 base; junction bases outside the gene matches: 2. CDR3 coding DNA: TGTGCCAGCTCACCACCTAGCGGGGGGTTCCAAGAGACCCAGTACTTC. Translating it yields CASSPPSGGFQETQYF.

This rearrangement joins TRBV2 to TRBJ2-3; no clear D gene. This CDR3 is built from 13 residues. CDR1 is SNHLY, CDR2 FYNNEI, per germline. V was shortened by 7 bases and J by 0 bases, with 8 bases between the two germline ends. The CDR3 spells CASKPTSTDTQYF. In DNA, the CDR3 is TGTGCCAGCAAACCCACTAGCACAGATACGCAGTATTTT.

This clone was found a few times. The chain recombines TRBV5-3 with TRBJ2-3, with D unclear. TRBV5-3 is an ORF, and what it does is uncertain. V dropped 3 bases and J dropped 2 bases, with 13 bases sitting between them. This CDR3 comprises 15 residues. CDR3 in amino acids: CARSCRVPITDTQYF. The CDR3 coding sequence is TGTGCCAGAAGCTGCCGGGTCCCTATCACAGATACGCAGTATTTT.

The chain links TRBV7-2 to TRBJ1-5, with 8 bases matching TRBD1. V shed 1 base, J shed 4 bases, and the junction held 3 bases outside the gene matches. The CDR3 consists of 15 residues. CDR1 SGHTA and CDR2 FQGNSA come from the germline V gene. The CDR3 DNA is TGTGCCAGCAGCTTAGTCCAGGGGGCAAATCAGCCCCAGCATTTT. It specifies CASSLVQGANQPQHF.

The rearrangement uses TRBV11-2 and TRBJ2-7; tentative D call: TRBD2 (5 bases). Germline V gives CDR1 SGHAT, CDR2 FQNNGV. V lost 3 bases and J 0 bases, leaving 12 bases between the germline ends. The CDR3 extends over 15 amino acids. The CDR3 DNA reads as TGTGCCAGCAGCTTCCGAGCGGCTAGCTCCTACGAGCAGTACTTC. Residues: CASSFRAASSYEQYF. The entire variable domain, with the rest obtained from reference TRBV11-2 and TRBJ2-7, is as follows: EAGVAQSPRYKIIEKRQSVAFWCNPISGHATLYWYQQILGQGPKLLIQFQNNGVVDDSQLPKDRFSAERLKGVDSTLKIQPAKLEDSAVYLCASSFRAASSYEQYFGPGTRLTVT.

V is TRBV4-2 and J is TRBJ1-1; the match to TRBD1 covers 9 bases. This CDR3 has 15 amino acids. Germline V gives CDR1 LGHNA, CDR2 YNFKEQ. V shed 3 bases, J shed 4 bases, and the junction held 6 bases outside the gene matches. The CDR3, as DNA: TGTGCCAGCAGCCAGATGGACAGGGGTGCCACTGAAGCTTTCTTT. Its translation: CASSQMDRGATEAFF.

The genes are TRBV5-4 and TRBJ1-1, with D maybe TRBD1 (5 bases). The CDR3 consists of 14 residues. CDR1 is SGHNT and CDR2 is YYREEE in the germline V gene (reference sequence). Trimming removed 4 bases at V and 5 bases at J, with 15 bases between. CDR3 nucleotides: TGTGCCAGCAGCGTTGACACGGGGGGGACTGAAGCTTTCTTT. This encodes CASSVDTGGTEAFF.

V gene TRBV5-1 combines with J gene TRBJ1-1; TRBD1 is a possible D gene (5 bases). The CDR3 extends over 15 amino acids. Germline V gene data show CDR1 as SGHRS and CDR2 as YFSETQ. V was trimmed by 1 base and J by 0 bases, leaving 10 bases between them. CDR3 in amino acids: CASSLIGGVNTEAFF. The DNA of the CDR3 is TGCGCCAGCAGCTTGATCGGGGGAGTGAACACTGAAGCTTTCTTT. Drawing the rest from reference TRBV5-1 and TRBJ1-1, the complete variable domain is KAGVTQTPRYLIKTRGQQVTLSCSPISGHRSVSWYQQTPGQGLQFLFEYFSETQRNKGNFPGRFSGRQFSNSRSEMNVSTLELGDSALYLCASSLIGGVNTEAFFGQGTRLTVV.

This clone appeared once. V usage is TRBV6-5 and J usage is TRBJ2-1; 11 positions agree with TRBD2. Trimming took 6 bases from V and 6 from J; bases not matched to a gene: 7. The CDR3 length is 15 residues. From germline, CDR1 is MNHEY and CDR2 SVGAGI. CDR3 in DNA: TGTGCCAGCAGGTCACTAGCGGGGGTAACCAATGAGCAGTTCTTC. Protein sequence: CASRSLAGVTNEQFF.

The genes are TRBV7-2 and TRBJ2-5; perhaps TRBD2 as D (6 bases). The germline V gene encodes CDR1 SGHTA and CDR2 FQGNSA. This CDR3 comprises 14 residues. Trimming removed 0 bases from V and 1 base from J, with 6 bases in between. The CDR3, as DNA: TGTGCCAGCAGCTTAGCGCGGGGCCAAGAGACCCAGTACTTC. Translated, it gives CASSLARGQETQYF.

The rearrangement uses TRBV28 and TRBJ1-5, with a possible D match to TRBD1 (5 bases). This CDR3 contains 16 residues. Germline loops: CDR1 MDHEN, CDR2 SYDVKM. Trimming pared 5 bases from V and 5 bases from J, leaving 19 bases between. The CDR3 spells CASSQTGGTFYQPQHF. CDR3 nucleotides: TGTGCCAGCAGTCAAACGGGGGGTACCTTTTATCAGCCCCAGCATTTT.

This chain joins TRBV7-9 and TRBJ2-7, with TRBD1 matching over 7 bases. V lost 2 bases, J lost 4 bases, and 5 bases stayed unmatched. Germline CDR1 SEHNR, CDR2 FQNEAQ (reference sequence). The CDR3 is 14 residues long. Written as DNA, the CDR3 is TGTGCCAGCAGCTTACGGGACAGCGCGTACGAGCAGTACTTC. This gives the protein CASSLRDSAYEQYF.

With respect to this clone: At one end, the junction sequence differs from germline, possibly due to a read error. This rearrangement joins TRBV6-6 to TRBJ1-2, with 8 bases fitting TRBD1. The germline CDR1 and CDR2 sequences are MNHNY and SVGAGI (reference sequence). The CDR3 is made up of 14 amino acids. The DNA of the CDR3 is TGTGCCAGCAGTTACGGAACAGGGGGGCACCCAGGCGCCTTC. It yields the protein CASSYGTGGHPGAF.

V is TRBV18 and J is TRBJ1-4; TRBD1 matches at 8 bases. The V gene's germline CDR1 is KGHSH and CDR2 LQKENI. CDR3 length equals 16 residues. V trimming: 3 bases; J trimming: 8 bases; junction bases outside the gene matches: 11. The CDR3 here is CASSPQTGDVNEKLFF. CDR3 sequence (DNA): TGTGCCAGCTCACCGCAGACAGGGGACGTAAACGAAAAACTGTTTTTT.

The chain uses TRBV29-1 and TRBJ2-7; TRBD1 or TRBD2 may be the D gene (7 bases each). The CDR3 runs to 12 residues. Trimming took 7 bases from V and 5 from J, leaving 15 bases between them. The germline gives CDR1 SQVTM, CDR2 ANQGSEA. The chain's CDR3 is CSAGGGKNEQYF. As DNA, the CDR3 is TGCAGCGCAGGGGGGGGAAAAAACGAGCAGTACTTC.

The chain uses TRBV19 and TRBJ1-5, with 10 bases aligning to TRBD1. The CDR3 is made up of 16 amino acids. V trimming: 5 bases; J trimming: 6 bases; junction bases outside the gene matches: 10. The V gene's germline CDR1 is LNHDA and CDR2 SQIVND (reference sequence). The CDR3 spells CASSSIPGTGVQPQHF. The CDR3 bases are TGTGCCAGTAGTTCCATTCCGGGGACAGGGGTTCAGCCCCAGCATTTT.

The CDR3 DNA sequence: TGTGCCAGCAGTCAAACGCAGGGACAAAGCTATGGCTACACCTTC. Translation gives CASSQTQGQSYGYTF. The V and J genes are TRBV6-5 and TRBJ1-2; D possibly corresponds to TRBD1 (6 bases). The CDR3 is 15 amino acids. Germline V gives CDR1 MNHEY, CDR2 SVGAGI. The V end lost 5 bases, the J end lost 4 bases, and 17 bases lay between the germline ends.

The V gene is TRBV7-8, the J gene TRBJ2-7, with 8 positions matching TRBD1. The length of the CDR3 is 15 residues. Per the germline V gene, CDR1 is SGHVS and CDR2 is FQNEAQ. V was pared by 1 base and J by 5 bases, with 7 bases of the junction left unmatched. In DNA form, the CDR3 reads TGTGCCAGCAGCTTAGATAGGACAGGGTTCAACGAGCAGTACTTC. Its protein product is CASSLDRTGFNEQYF.